Sequencing of this TCR beta chain was carried out in a study of monozygotic twins with inflammatory bowel disease. This CDR3 comprises 15 residues. Germline V gene data show CDR1 as SGHRS and CDR2 as YFSETQ. With respect to this clonotype: The antigen is unknown.

Template switching added UMIs carrying a 6-nucleotide sample barcode. TCRdb reprocessed the 5' RACE reads, keeping one entry per CDR3 protein, no DNA. The sample spans roughly 160,000 distinct CDR3 sequences; the ten largest clones claim 2.4%. The authors isolated total RNA from whole blood without sorting T cells. Study-wide findings and caveats: IBD-affected twins scored below their healthy co-twins in TCRbeta diversity (inverse Simpson).

The sequence came from a human donor with ulcerative colitis or Crohn's disease, or a healthy co-twin of an affected twin (not recorded which). The material sequenced was blood. V usage is TRBV5-1 and J usage is TRBJ2-5; as DNA is missing, the TRBD2 call by TCRdb cannot be tested. The CDR3 reads CASSLDSGGAETQYF. Complete variable domain (other parts from reference TRBV5-1 and TRBJ2-5): KAGVTQTPRYLIKTRGQQVTLSCSPISGHRSVSWYQQTPGQGLQFLFEYFSETQRNKGNFPGRFSGRQFSNSRSEMNVSTLELGDSALYLCASSLDSGGAETQYFGPGTRLLVL.